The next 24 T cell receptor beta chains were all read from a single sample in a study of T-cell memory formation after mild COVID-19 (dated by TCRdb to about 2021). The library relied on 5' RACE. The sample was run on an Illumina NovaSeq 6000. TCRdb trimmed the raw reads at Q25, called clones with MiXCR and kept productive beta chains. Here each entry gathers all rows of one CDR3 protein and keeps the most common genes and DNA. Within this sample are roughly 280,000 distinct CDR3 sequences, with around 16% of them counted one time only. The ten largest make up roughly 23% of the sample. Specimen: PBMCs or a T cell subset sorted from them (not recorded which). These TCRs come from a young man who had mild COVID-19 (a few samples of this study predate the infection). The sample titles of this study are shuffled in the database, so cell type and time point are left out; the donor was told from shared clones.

In nucleotides, the CDR3 is TGTGCCAGTAGTTTAGGGGGAATATCCTACAATGAGCAGTTCTTC. It translates to CASSLGGISYNEQFF. The rearrangement uses TRBV19 and TRBJ2-1; D might be TRBD1 (6 bases). The length of the CDR3 is 15 residues. V was clipped by 5 bases and J by 1 base, with 12 bases between them. Germline values: CDR1 LNHDA, CDR2 SQIVND (reference sequence).

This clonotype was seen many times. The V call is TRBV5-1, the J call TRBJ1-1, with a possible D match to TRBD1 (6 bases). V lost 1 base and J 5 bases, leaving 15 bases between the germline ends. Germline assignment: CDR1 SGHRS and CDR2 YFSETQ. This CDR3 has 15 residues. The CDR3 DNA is TGCGCCAGCAGCTTGAATGGGGGCTCAGAAACTGAAGCTTTCTTT. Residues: CASSLNGGSETEAFF.

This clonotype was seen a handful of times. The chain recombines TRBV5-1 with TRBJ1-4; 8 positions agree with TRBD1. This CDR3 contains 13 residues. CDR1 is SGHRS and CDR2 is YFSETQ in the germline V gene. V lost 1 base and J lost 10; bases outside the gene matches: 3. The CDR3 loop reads CASSLRTGGKLFF. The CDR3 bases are TGCGCCAGCAGCTTGAGAACAGGGGGAAAACTGTTTTTT.

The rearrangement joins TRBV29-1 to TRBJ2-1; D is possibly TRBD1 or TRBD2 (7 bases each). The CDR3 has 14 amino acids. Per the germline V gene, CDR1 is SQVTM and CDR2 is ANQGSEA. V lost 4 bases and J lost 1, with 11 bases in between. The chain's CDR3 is CSVGEGASYNEQFF. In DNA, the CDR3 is TGCAGCGTTGGGGAGGGGGCTTCCTACAATGAGCAGTTCTTC.

CDR3 in amino acids: CASSYGDRLSSGANVLTF. The CDR3 DNA is TGTGCCAGCAGTTACGGGGACAGGCTAAGCTCTGGGGCCAACGTCCTGACTTTC. The rearrangement links TRBV6-6 to TRBJ2-6, with 8 positions matching TRBD1. This CDR3 is 18 amino acids long. The ends lost 2 bases at V and 0 bases at J; junction bases unmatched: 6. Germline V CDR1 and CDR2: MNHNY, SVGAGI (reference sequence).

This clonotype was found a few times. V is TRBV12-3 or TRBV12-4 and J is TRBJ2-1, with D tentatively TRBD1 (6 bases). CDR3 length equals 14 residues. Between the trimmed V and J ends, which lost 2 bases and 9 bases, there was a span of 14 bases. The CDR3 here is CASSLHTGYGEQFF. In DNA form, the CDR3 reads TGTGCCAGCAGTTTACATACAGGGTACGGTGAGCAGTTCTTC.

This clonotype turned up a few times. The CDR3 DNA sequence: TGTGCCAGCAGTTCGAGACCGGGACAGGGTGTTCATGGCTACACCTTC. Translated: CASSSRPGQGVHGYTF. The rearrangement links TRBV27 to TRBJ1-2, with 9 bases aligning to TRBD1. CDR3 size: 16 residues. Germline V gives CDR1 MNHEY, CDR2 SMNVEV (reference sequence). The V and J ends lost 4 bases and 6 bases, in that order; junction bases with no gene match: 12.

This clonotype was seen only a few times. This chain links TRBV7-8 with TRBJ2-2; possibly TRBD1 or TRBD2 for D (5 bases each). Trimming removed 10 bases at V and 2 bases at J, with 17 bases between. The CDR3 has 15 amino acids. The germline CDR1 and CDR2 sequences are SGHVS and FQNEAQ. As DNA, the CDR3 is TGTGCCACCATCCCGGGACGGATTAACACCGGGGAGCTGTTTTTT. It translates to CATIPGRINTGELFF.

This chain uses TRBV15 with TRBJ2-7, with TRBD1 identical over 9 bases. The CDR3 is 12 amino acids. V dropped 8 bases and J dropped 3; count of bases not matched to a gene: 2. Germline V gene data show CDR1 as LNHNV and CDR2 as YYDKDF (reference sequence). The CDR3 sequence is CATGQGNYEQYV. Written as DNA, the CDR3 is TGTGCCACCGGACAGGGGAACTACGAGCAGTACGTC.

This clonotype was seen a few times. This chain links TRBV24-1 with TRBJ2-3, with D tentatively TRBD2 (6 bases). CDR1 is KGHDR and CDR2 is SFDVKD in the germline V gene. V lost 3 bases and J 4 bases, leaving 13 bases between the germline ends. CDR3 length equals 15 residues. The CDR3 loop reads CATSDPTTRSDTQYF. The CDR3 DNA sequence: TGTGCCACCAGTGATCCCACGACTAGATCAGATACGCAGTATTTT.

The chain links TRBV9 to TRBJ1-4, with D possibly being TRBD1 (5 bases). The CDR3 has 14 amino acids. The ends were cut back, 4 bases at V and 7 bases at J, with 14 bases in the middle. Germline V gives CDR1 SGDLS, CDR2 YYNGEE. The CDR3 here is CASSPPQGGEKLFF. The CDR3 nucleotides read TGTGCCAGCAGCCCGCCCCAGGGCGGTGAAAAACTGTTTTTT.

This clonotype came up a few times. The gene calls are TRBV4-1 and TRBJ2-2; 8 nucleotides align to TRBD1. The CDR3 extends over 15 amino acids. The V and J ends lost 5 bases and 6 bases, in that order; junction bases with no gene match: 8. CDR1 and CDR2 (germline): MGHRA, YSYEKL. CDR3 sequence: CASSRGQGIPGELFF. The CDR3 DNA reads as TGCGCCAGCAGCAGAGGACAGGGAATACCCGGGGAGCTGTTTTTT.

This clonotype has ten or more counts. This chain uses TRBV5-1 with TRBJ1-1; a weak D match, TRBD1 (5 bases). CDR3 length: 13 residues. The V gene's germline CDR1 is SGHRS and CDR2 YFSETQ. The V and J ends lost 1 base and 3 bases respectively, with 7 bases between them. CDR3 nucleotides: TGCGCCAGCAGCTTGAAACAGGACACTGAAGCTTTCTTT. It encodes CASSLKQDTEAFF.

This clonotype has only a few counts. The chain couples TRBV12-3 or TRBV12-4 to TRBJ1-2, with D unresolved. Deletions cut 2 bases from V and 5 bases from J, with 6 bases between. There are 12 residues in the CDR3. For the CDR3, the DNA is TGTGCCAGCAGTTTAAGAGGTTATGGCTACACCTTC. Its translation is CASSLRGYGYTF.

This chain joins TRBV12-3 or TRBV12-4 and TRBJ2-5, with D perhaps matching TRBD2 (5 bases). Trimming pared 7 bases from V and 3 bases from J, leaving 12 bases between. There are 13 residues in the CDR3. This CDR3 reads CASTSVGEETQYF. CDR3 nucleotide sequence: TGTGCCAGCACGTCCGTCGGGGAAGAGACCCAGTACTTC.

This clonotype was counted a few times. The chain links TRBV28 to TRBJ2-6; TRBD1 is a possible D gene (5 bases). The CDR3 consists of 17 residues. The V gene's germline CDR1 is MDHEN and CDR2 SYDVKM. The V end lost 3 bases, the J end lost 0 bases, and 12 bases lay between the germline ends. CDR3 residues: CASSFLGPSSGANVLTF. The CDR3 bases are TGTGCCAGCAGTTTCCTGGGGCCAAGCTCTGGGGCCAACGTCCTGACTTTC.

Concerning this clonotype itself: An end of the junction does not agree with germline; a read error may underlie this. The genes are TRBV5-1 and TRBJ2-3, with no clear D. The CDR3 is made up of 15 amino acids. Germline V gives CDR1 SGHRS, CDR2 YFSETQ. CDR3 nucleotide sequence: TGCGCCAGCAGCTACAAGTTTTTTAGCACAGATACTCAGTATTTT. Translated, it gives CASSYKFFSTDTQYF.

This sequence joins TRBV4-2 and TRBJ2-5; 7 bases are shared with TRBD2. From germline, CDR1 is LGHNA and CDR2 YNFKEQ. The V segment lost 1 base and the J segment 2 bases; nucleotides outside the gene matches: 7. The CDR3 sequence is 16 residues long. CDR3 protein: CASSQGRRGMQETQYF. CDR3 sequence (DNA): TGTGCCAGCAGCCAAGGTCGGCGGGGGATGCAAGAGACCCAGTACTTC.

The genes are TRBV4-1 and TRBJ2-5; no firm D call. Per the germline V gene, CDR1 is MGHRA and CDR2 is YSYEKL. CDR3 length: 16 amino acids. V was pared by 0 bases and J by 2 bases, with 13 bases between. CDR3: CASSQDVTVSQETQYF. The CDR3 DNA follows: TGCGCCAGCAGCCAAGATGTTACAGTTTCGCAAGAGACCCAGTACTTC.

This CDR3 is CASSPRSQRTYEQYV. CDR3 DNA sequence: TGTGCCAGCAGCCCACGATCTCAGCGCACCTACGAGCAGTACGTC. The chain couples TRBV28 to TRBJ2-7; no definite D call. Between the trimmed V and J ends, which lost 6 bases and 2 bases, there was a span of 17 bases. Germline assignment: CDR1 MDHEN and CDR2 SYDVKM. CDR3 length equals 15 residues.

This chain's CDR3 is CASSAHSISYEQYV. The CDR3, as DNA: TGTGCCAGCAGTGCCCACAGCATCTCCTACGAGCAGTACGTC. The chain employs TRBV7-2 and TRBJ2-7; D not resolved. The V and J ends lost 6 bases and 0 bases respectively, with 12 bases between them. This CDR3 comprises 14 residues. Germline values: CDR1 SGHTA, CDR2 FQGNSA.

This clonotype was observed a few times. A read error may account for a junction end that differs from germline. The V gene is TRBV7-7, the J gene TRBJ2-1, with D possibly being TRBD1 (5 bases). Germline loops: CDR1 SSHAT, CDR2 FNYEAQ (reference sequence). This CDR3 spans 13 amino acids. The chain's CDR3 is CASSETVGDEQFF. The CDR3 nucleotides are TGTGCTAGCAGCGAAACGGTAGGGGATGAGCAGTTCTTC.

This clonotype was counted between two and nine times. CDR3 DNA: TGTGCCAGCAGCCGAGAAGGGACAGGGGACGGCTACACCTTC. Its translation is CASSREGTGDGYTF. The genes are TRBV4-2 and TRBJ1-2; 10 positions agree with TRBD1. The CDR3 is 14 residues long. CDR1 and CDR2 (germline): LGHNA, YNFKEQ. V lost 4 bases to trimming and J lost 8 bases; unmatched junction nucleotides: 7.

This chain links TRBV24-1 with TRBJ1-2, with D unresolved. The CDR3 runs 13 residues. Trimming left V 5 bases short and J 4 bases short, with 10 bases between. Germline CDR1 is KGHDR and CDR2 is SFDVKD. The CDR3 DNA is TGTGCCACCAGTGCCGGCGCCGGCTATGGCTACACCTTC. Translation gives CATSAGAGYGYTF.